The 27 T cell receptor beta chains listed next were all sequenced from one sample in a study of blood T cell repertoires in COVID-19. Some clones are missing from TCRdb's copy, which holds only in-frame ones; the method was immunoSEQ multiplex PCR. The sample yields around 84,000 clones, about 85% seen once. Input material: peripheral blood. The receptors were gathered from a man older than 75 with active or convalescent COVID-19.

In its sample, this clone was seen once. The V gene is TRBV11-2, the J gene TRBJ2-3, with 8 bases matching TRBD2. Germline-derived CDR1 and CDR2 are SGHAT and FQNNGV. The CDR3 covers 15 residues. The V gene end was trimmed by 5 bases and the J gene end by 2 bases; junction bases not matched to a gene: 6. The CDR3 sequence is CASSALLAATDTQYF. DNA of the CDR3: TGTGCCAGCAGCGCGTTACTAGCGGCCACAGATACGCAGTATTTT. The whole variable domain, filled in from reference TRBV11-2 and TRBJ2-3, reads EAGVAQSPRYKIIEKRQSVAFWCNPISGHATLYWYQQILGQGPKLLIQFQNNGVVDDSQLPKDRFSAERLKGVDSTLKIQPAKLEDSAVYLCASSALLAATDTQYFGPGTRLTVL.

The sample holds a few counts of this clone. The chain is built from TRBV6-5 and TRBJ1-1; D remains ambiguous. This CDR3 comprises 13 residues. Germline loops: CDR1 MNHEY, CDR2 SVGAGI. Trimming pared 8 bases from V and 1 base from J, leaving 11 bases between. CDR3 sequence reads: CASSLAGNTEAFF. CDR3 nucleotides: TGTGCCAGCTCATTGGCAGGGAACACTGAAGCTTTCTTT.

The CDR3 here is CASSQHGSYNEQFF. CDR3 coding DNA: TGTGCCAGCAGCCAGCACGGCTCCTACAATGAGCAGTTCTTC. The genes are TRBV3-1 (or the pseudogene TRBV3-2) and TRBJ2-1; D uncertain. This CDR3 is built from 14 residues. V gave up 3 bases and J gave up 0 bases, with 6 bases separating them. Germline CDR1 is LGHDT and CDR2 is YNNKEL (reference sequence).

The J gene is TRBJ1-1, the V gene TRBV12-2; TRBD1 was called by the table and not checked on the DNA. TRBV12-2 constitutes a pseudogene. The CDR3 consists of 16 residues. The CDR3 region is CASRLGQASINTEAFF. CDR3 DNA sequence: TGTGCAAGTCGCTTAGGACAGGCGTCGATCAACACTGAAGCTTTCTTT.

The V gene is TRBV3-1 (or the pseudogene TRBV3-2), the J gene TRBJ1-1; D is unclear. Germline CDR1 is LGHDT and CDR2 is YNNKEL (reference sequence). V was trimmed by 0 bases and J by 10 bases, leaving 9 bases between them. This CDR3 has 12 amino acids. The CDR3 protein is CASSQEGRGAFF. The CDR3, as DNA: TGTGCCAGCAGCCAAGAAGGTCGGGGAGCTTTCTTT.

This clone has just a few counts. The chain combines TRBV15 with TRBJ2-2, with D possibly TRBD2 on 6 matching bases. CDR1 and CDR2 (germline): LNHNV, YYDKDF (reference sequence). The CDR3 is 16 residues long. The V gene lost 8 bases and the J gene lost 1 base, with 17 bases spanning the gap. In nucleotides, the CDR3 is TGTGCCACCGCGGGATGGAGTGAGCTGAACACCGGGGAGCTGTTTTTT. Its translation: CATAGWSELNTGELFF.

This sequence joins TRBV19 and TRBJ2-2; 9 bases fit TRBD1. Germline CDR1 LNHDA, CDR2 SQIVND (reference sequence). CDR3 length: 16 amino acids. The V gene end was trimmed by 5 bases and the J gene end by 6 bases; junction bases not matched to a gene: 10. The CDR3 sequence: CASSAGTGLSAGELFF. The CDR3 bases are TGTGCCAGTAGTGCTGGGACAGGGCTTTCAGCCGGGGAGCTGTTTTTT.

This clone was seen more than once but under ten times. The chain joins TRBV3-1 (or the pseudogene TRBV3-2) to TRBJ1-5; D unresolved. Between the trimmed V and J ends, which lost 0 bases and 6 bases, there was a span of 12 bases. The CDR3 contains 15 residues. Germline V gene lookup returns CDR1 LGHDT and CDR2 YNNKEL (reference sequence). The CDR3 DNA reads TGTGCCAGCAGCCAAGATTCAGGTTTCGGTCAGCCCCAGCATTTT. Protein sequence: CASSQDSGFGQPQHF.

The chain is built from TRBV10-1 and TRBJ2-1, with D hard to call. Between the trimmed V and J ends, which lost 0 bases and 5 bases, there was a span of 8 bases. The CDR3 spans 14 residues. Germline values: CDR1 WNHNN, CDR2 SYGVQD (reference sequence). The CDR3 reads CASSESVLHNEQFF. CDR3 bases: TGCGCCAGCAGTGAGTCTGTTCTACACAATGAGCAGTTCTTC.

The rearrangement joins TRBV9 to TRBJ2-3; possible D gene TRBD2, 6 bases. The CDR3 covers 15 residues. Trimming removed 3 bases from V and 1 base from J, with 12 bases in between. CDR1 and CDR2 (germline): SGDLS, YYNGEE. The CDR3 is CASSAYGGGTDTQYF. The CDR3 DNA sequence: TGTGCCAGCAGCGCCTACGGAGGGGGCACAGATACGCAGTATTTT.

V is TRBV3-1 (or the pseudogene TRBV3-2) and J is TRBJ2-2; D unclear. The CDR3 covers 16 residues. Trimming removed 4 bases from V and 0 bases from J, with 12 bases in between. Germline V gene lookup returns CDR1 LGHDT and CDR2 YNNKEL (reference sequence). The CDR3 sequence is CASSLRLPANTGELFF. Here the CDR3 DNA reads TGTGCCAGCAGCCTCCGACTGCCGGCGAACACCGGGGAGCTGTTTTTT.

The chain recombines TRBV5-1 with TRBJ2-6, with 11 bases fitting TRBD1. CDR1 is SGHRS, CDR2 YFSETQ, per germline. There are 17 residues in the CDR3. The junction had 4 bases not matched to a gene; V was cut back by 4 bases and J by 1 base. The CDR3 loop reads CASSRTGGLSGANVLTF. The CDR3 region has the DNA TGCGCCAGCAGCAGGACAGGGGGCTTATCTGGGGCCAACGTCCTGACTTTC.

Here the CDR3 reads CSVGQGVKTEAFF. DNA of the CDR3: TGCAGCGTTGGGCAGGGCGTAAAGACTGAAGCTTTCTTT. V gene TRBV29-1 combines with J gene TRBJ1-1, with D possibly matching TRBD1 (5 bases). The CDR3 is made up of 13 amino acids. Per germline, CDR1 SQVTM and CDR2 ANQGSEA. With 4 bases removed from V and 5 bases from J, the gap between germline ends came to 14 bases.

J is TRBJ1-6 and V is TRBV5-1; 7 nucleotides agree with TRBD1. CDR1 is SGHRS and CDR2 is YFSETQ in the germline V gene. The J segment lost 6 bases and the V segment lost 4 bases, leaving 7 bases of the junction unmatched. This CDR3 is built from 15 residues. The CDR3 spells CASSPGTAINSPLHF. The CDR3 DNA reads TGCGCCAGCAGCCCTGGGACAGCAATTAATTCACCCCTCCACTTT.

This clone was recorded only once. Distinct nucleotide sequences in the sample also encode this CDR3. This chain joins TRBV5-1 and TRBJ1-2; 7 bases are shared with TRBD1. This CDR3 has 14 residues. V lost 4 bases and J lost 0; bases outside the gene matches: 3. Germline CDR1 and CDR2: SGHRS and YFSETQ. Written as DNA, the CDR3 is TGCGCCAGCAGCGCCGGGACAGCTAACTATGGCTACACCTTC. It yields the protein CASSAGTANYGYTF.

The V call is TRBV24-1, the J call TRBJ2-3; 10 positions match TRBD2. CDR1 KGHDR and CDR2 SFDVKD come from the germline V gene. CDR3 size: 15 residues. V lost 9 bases, J lost 6 bases, and 11 bases stayed unmatched. The CDR3 spells CATAHTSGGADTQYF. CDR3 bases: TGTGCCACCGCCCACACGAGCGGGGGGGCGGATACGCAGTATTTT.

The V call is TRBV7-2, the J call TRBJ1-5; D uncertain. This CDR3 is 16 amino acids long. Between the trimmed V and J ends, which lost 4 bases and 7 bases, there was a span of 20 bases. Germline V gene data show CDR1 as SGHTA and CDR2 as FQGNSA. The CDR3 bases are TGTGCCAGCAGCTCGCGGGGAGAGCGGTTTTGGCAGCCCCAGCATTTT. Its translation: CASSSRGERFWQPQHF.

This clone was detected only once. The chain uses TRBV7-2 and TRBJ2-4; D may be TRBD2 (5 bases). This CDR3 has 15 residues. CDR1 SGHTA and CDR2 FQGNSA come from the germline V gene. The germline V and J ends were trimmed by 5 bases and 4 bases, with 15 bases remaining between them. The CDR3 DNA reads TGTGCCAGCAGCCCCGACCGAGCGGTTAAAAACATTCAGTACTTC. Encoded protein: CASSPDRAVKNIQYF.

The chain recombines TRBV15 with TRBJ2-1; 8 bases line up with TRBD1. In germline, CDR1 is LNHNV, CDR2 YYDKDF (reference sequence). The CDR3 sequence is 15 residues long. The trim removed 5 bases at V and 2 bases at J, leaving 5 bases unmatched. The CDR3 reads CATSPRGRTYNEQFF. CDR3 coding DNA: TGTGCCACCAGCCCCAGGGGGCGCACCTACAATGAGCAGTTCTTC.

The rearrangement links TRBV28 to TRBJ1-4; D gene uncertain. This CDR3 has 15 amino acids. The V gene lost 2 bases and the J gene lost 5 bases, with 12 bases spanning the gap. Germline V CDR1 and CDR2: MDHEN, SYDVKM. CDR3 in amino acids: CASSLPGSLNEKLFF. The CDR3 DNA reads TGTGCCAGCAGTTTACCCGGGAGCCTAAATGAAAAACTGTTTTTT.

The chain couples TRBV30 to TRBJ1-1; 8 nucleotides line up with TRBD1. The CDR3 loop spans 14 amino acids. J lost 1 base, V lost 3 bases, and 4 bases had no gene match. Germline CDR1 is GTSNPN and CDR2 is SVGIG (reference sequence). In DNA, the CDR3 is TGTGCCTGGAGCAGGGGGCTCGGGAACACTGAAGCTTTCTTT. Translated, it gives CAWSRGLGNTEAFF.

This rearrangement joins TRBV2 to TRBJ1-1; possibly TRBD1 for D (6 bases). The length of the CDR3 is 13 residues. Trimming cost V 8 bases and J 1 base, with 11 bases left between them. The germline V gene has CDR1 SNHLY and CDR2 FYNNEI. The CDR3 reads CASSGEGNTEAFF. CDR3 coding DNA: TGTGCCAGCTCAGGGGAGGGGAACACTGAAGCTTTCTTT.

This clone was detected once. V and J are TRBV7-2 and TRBJ1-6; 7 nucleotides match TRBD1. The germline V gene has CDR1 SGHTA and CDR2 FQGNSA. With 4 bases clipped from V and 10 bases from J, the junction kept 7 bases outside the gene matches. CDR3 size: 14 residues. The CDR3 sequence is CASSSRGGGSPLHF. The CDR3 DNA reads as TGTGCCAGCAGCTCCCGAGGGGGCGGATCACCCCTCCACTTT.

The chain has TRBV19 and TRBJ1-3; D gene unclear. CDR1 and CDR2 from the germline V gene are LNHDA and SQIVND (reference sequence). V shed 5 bases and J shed 0 bases, with 11 bases lying between them. CDR3 size: 15 residues. The CDR3 DNA reads as TGTGCCAGTAGTCTAGGAGGGCGCTCTGGAAACACCATATATTTT. Residues: CASSLGGRSGNTIYF.

The rearrangement joins TRBV6-6 to TRBJ2-3; TRBD1 agrees at 7 bases. This CDR3 has 16 residues. Germline V gives CDR1 MNHNY, CDR2 SVGAGI (reference sequence). V was pared by 8 bases and J by 5 bases, with 16 bases of the junction left unmatched. CDR3 coding DNA: TGTGCCAGCCTCGACAGGGCGATCGGGCGGGTAGATACGCAGTATTTT. Its translation is CASLDRAIGRVDTQYF.

V and J are TRBV5-1 and TRBJ1-3; no clear D. This CDR3 contains 12 residues. Germline V lookup: CDR1 SGHRS, CDR2 YFSETQ. Trimming took off 1 base at V and 8 bases at J, with 7 bases between the two ends. The CDR3 here is CASSLPGDTIYF. In DNA form, the CDR3 reads TGCGCCAGCAGCTTGCCGGGTGACACCATATATTTT. The whole variable domain, filled in from reference TRBV5-1 and TRBJ1-3, reads KAGVTQTPRYLIKTRGQQVTLSCSPISGHRSVSWYQQTPGQGLQFLFEYFSETQRNKGNFPGRFSGRQFSNSRSEMNVSTLELGDSALYLCASSLPGDTIYFGEGSWLTVV.

The rearrangement uses TRBV10-2 and TRBJ1-5; D might be TRBD1 (6 bases). Germline CDR1 and CDR2: WSHSY and SAAADI. CDR3 length: 14 amino acids. V was pared by 6 bases and J by 15 bases, with 24 bases between. CDR3 sequence (DNA): TGCGCCAGCAGCCTAGACAGGTCCCGTAGACCACGGCATTTT. It encodes CASSLDRSRRPRHF.